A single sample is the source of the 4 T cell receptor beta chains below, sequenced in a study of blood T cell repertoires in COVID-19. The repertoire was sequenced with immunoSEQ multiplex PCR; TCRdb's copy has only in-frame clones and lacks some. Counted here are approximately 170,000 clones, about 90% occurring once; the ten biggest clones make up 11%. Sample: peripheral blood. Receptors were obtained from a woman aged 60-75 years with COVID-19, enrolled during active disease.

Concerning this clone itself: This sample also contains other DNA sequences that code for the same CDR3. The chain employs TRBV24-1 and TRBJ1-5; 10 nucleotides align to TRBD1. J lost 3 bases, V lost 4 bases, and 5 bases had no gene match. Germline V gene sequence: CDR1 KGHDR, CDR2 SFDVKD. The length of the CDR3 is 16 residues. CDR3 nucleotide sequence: TGTGCCACCAGTGACCCCGGACAGGGGGACAATCAGCCCCAGCATTTT. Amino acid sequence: CATSDPGQGDNQPQHF.

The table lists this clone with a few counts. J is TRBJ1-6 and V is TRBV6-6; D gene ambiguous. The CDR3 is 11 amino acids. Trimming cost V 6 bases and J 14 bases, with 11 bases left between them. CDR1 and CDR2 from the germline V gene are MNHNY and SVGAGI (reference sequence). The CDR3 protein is CASRGTATLHF. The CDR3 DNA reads TGTGCCAGCAGAGGAACAGCAACCCTCCACTTT.

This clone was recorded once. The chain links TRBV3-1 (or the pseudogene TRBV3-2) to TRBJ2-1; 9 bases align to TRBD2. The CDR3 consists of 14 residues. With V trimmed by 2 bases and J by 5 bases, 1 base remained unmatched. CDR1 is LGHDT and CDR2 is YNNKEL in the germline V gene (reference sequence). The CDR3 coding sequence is TGTGCCAGCAGCCAATTAGCGGGAGACAATGAGCAGTTCTTC. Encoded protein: CASSQLAGDNEQFF.

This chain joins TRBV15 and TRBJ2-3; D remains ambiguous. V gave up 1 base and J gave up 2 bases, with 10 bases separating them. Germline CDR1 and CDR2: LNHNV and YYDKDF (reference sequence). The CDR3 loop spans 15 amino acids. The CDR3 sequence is CATSRVDTYTDTQYF. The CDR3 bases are TGTGCCACCAGCAGAGTTGACACCTACACAGATACGCAGTATTTT.